This T cell receptor (beta chain) was sequenced during a study of blood T cell repertoires in COVID-19. Looking at the study overall: PBMCs, B-cell-depleted T cells, or T cells were the source of the cDNA or gDNA that made up the material.

Original handling: Counts of nucleated cells, estimated from reference gene primer amplification, were obtained. Assay: immunoSEQ multiplex PCR; the TCRdb copy retains only in-frame clones and omits some. That table furnishes V, J and clone size, whereas the DNA furnished D and trimming. The repertoire includes hundreds of thousands of clones, 86% of them detected once, and 2% to 2.5% sits in the top ten. The V end was cut by 5 bases, the J end by 6 bases, with 23 bases between. Per the germline V gene, CDR1 is SEHNR and CDR2 is FQNEAQ (reference sequence). This CDR3 spans 16 amino acids. The V and J genes are TRBV7-9 and TRBJ2-7, with unresolved D. Sequenced material: peripheral blood. The receptor's source is a woman between 25 and 40 years old who had recovered from COVID-19. The CDR3, as DNA: TGTGCCAGCAGCCATTTTCGTCCTGGCACCGGCGGCGAGCAGTACTTC. It yields the protein CASSHFRPGTGGEQYF.